This T cell receptor beta chain is drawn from a study of blood T cell repertoires in COVID-19. Study background: The study drew acute and convalescent COVID-19 samples from the United States, Italy and Spain.

Followed over time, Seattle patients had been enrolled while infection was active. The CDR3 contains 17 residues. Trimming pared 1 base from V and 6 bases from J, leaving 17 bases between. CDR1 is KGHDR, CDR2 SFDVKD, per germline. Authors' analysis steps: Researchers report that nucleated cell counts were estimated from reference gene primer amplification. The protocol was immunoSEQ multiplex PCR, while the TCRdb copy is restricted to in-frame clones and leaves out a portion. The V and J calls and clone size were taken over from that table, and D and trimming were inferred from the DNA. The sample includes approximately 330,000 clones, about nine tenths of them seen just once. In its sample, this clone was seen a few times.

The sequence was obtained from a man aged 25 to 45 with COVID-19, enrolled during active disease. This rearrangement joins TRBV24-1 to TRBJ2-2, with D possibly being TRBD1 (5 bases). The sequencing input was peripheral blood. CDR3 sequence (DNA): TGTGCCACCAGTGATTTTAAGGACATCTTGACGGCCGGGGAGCTGTTTTTT. Protein sequence: CATSDFKDILTAGELFF.